These T cell receptor beta chains were read from a single sample in a study of early T cells in non-severe SARS-CoV-2 infection. Via MiXCR, TCRdb re-called the 5' RACE reads, giving one row per CDR3 protein. The data show roughly 29,000 distinct CDR3 sequences, about 5.3% seen once. The source material was whole blood. The origin of the receptors is an adult who was a healthcare worker with PCR-confirmed SARS-CoV-2 infection or an uninfected control (not recorded which). The CDR3 runs from the conserved cysteine through the conserved F or W. A D gene is named only where the DNA matches it firmly. Only part of the rows carry a size: once, few, many, or a class if the clone is expanded.

>few|TRBV6-6|.|TRBJ1-5
CASSGPGGPGGNQPQHF
TGTGCCAGCAGCGGGCCGGGGGGGCCTGGAGGCAATCAGCCCCAGCATTTT
>.|TRBV3-1|TRBD2|TRBJ2-4
CASSQAQKTGLADEEVKNIQYF
TGTGCCAGCAGCCAAGCGCAGAAAACGGGACTAGCGGATGAGGAGGTCAAAAACATTCAGTACTTC
>many|TRBV11-2|TRBD1|TRBJ2-3
CASKSDRAVDTQYF
TGTGCCAGCAAATCGGACAGGGCAGTAGATACGCAGTATTTT
>many|TRBV5-1|.|TRBJ2-1
CASSLMAERGEQFF
TGCGCCAGCAGCTTGATGGCCGAAAGGGGTGAGCAGTTCTTC
>.|TRBV6-6|TRBD1|TRBJ2-7
CASSSTTGGAYEQYF
TGTGCCAGCAGCAGCACTACAGGGGGCGCGTACGAGCAGTACTTC
>few|TRBV6-5|.|TRBJ2-7
CASSSLLRGYEQYF
TGTGCCAGCAGTTCCCTATTGCGGGGCTACGAGCAGTACTTC
>many|TRBV12-3/TRBV12-4|.|TRBJ1-5
CASSPRDQPQHF
TGTGCCAGCAGTCCTCGTGATCAGCCCCAGCATTTT
>few|TRBV20-1|TRBD2|TRBJ2-1
CSARKREVYNEQFF
TGCAGTGCTAGAAAGCGGGAGGTCTACAATGAGCAGTTCTTC
>many|TRBV20-1|.|TRBJ2-5
CSARDFGQQETQYF
TGCAGTGCTAGAGACTTCGGACAGCAAGAGACCCAGTACTTC
>many|TRBV20-1|.|TRBJ2-3
CSGLERGTDTQYF
TGCAGTGGTCTTGAAAGGGGTACAGATACGCAGTATTTT
>many|TRBV6-6|.|TRBJ1-3
CASGSPGNTIYF
TGTGCCAGCGGGTCACCTGGAAACACCATATATTTT
>many|TRBV6-2/TRBV6-3|.|TRBJ2-7
CASSYMAAFYEQYF
TGTGCCAGCAGTTACATGGCAGCCTTCTACGAGCAGTACTTC
>few|TRBV20-1|.|TRBJ2-2
CSASPLRGGPNTGELFF
TGCAGTGCTAGTCCCCTCCGTGGAGGGCCGAACACCGGGGAGCTGTTTTTT
>.|TRBV19|TRBD2|TRBJ2-3
CASKDRGRAADTQYF
TGTGCCAGTAAGGATCGTGGGAGGGCTGCAGATACGCAGTATTTT
>many|TRBV27|.|TRBJ2-1
CASSLLGRSYEQFF
TGTGCCAGCAGTTTATTGGGACGTTCCTATGAGCAGTTCTTC
>few|TRBV4-1|TRBD2|TRBJ2-7
CASSQYTGGPGDEQYF
TGCGCCAGCAGCCAGTACACGGGAGGGCCAGGCGACGAGCAGTACTTC
>many|TRBV6-5|TRBD1|TRBJ1-1
CASSYDRGNTEAFF
TGTGCCAGCAGTTACGACAGGGGGAACACTGAAGCTTTCTTT
>many|TRBV6-1|.|TRBJ1-5
CASSETGQFQPQHF
TGTGCCAGCAGTGAAACAGGACAGTTTCAGCCCCAGCATTTT
>many|TRBV20-1|TRBD2|TRBJ2-1
CSASGRAYNEQFF
TGCAGCGCTAGCGGGAGGGCCTACAATGAGCAGTTCTTC
>many|TRBV20-1|.|TRBJ2-7
CSAGKDGTYEQYF
TGCAGTGCTGGGAAGGACGGAACCTACGAGCAGTACTTC
>.|TRBV20-1|TRBD2|TRBJ2-1
CSALRTSGDNEQFF
TGCAGTGCTCTCAGGACTAGCGGGGACAATGAGCAGTTCTTC
>many|TRBV7-2|.|TRBJ2-1
CASSPPSALLQFF
TGTGCCAGCAGCCCCCCCTCTGCTCTTCTACAGTTCTTC
>.|TRBV7-2|.|TRBJ2-1
CASSPFPSYNEQFF
TGTGCCAGCAGCCCGTTCCCCTCCTACAATGAGCAGTTCTTC
>.|TRBV12-3/TRBV12-4|.|TRBJ2-3
CASSFRQHTDTQYF
TGTGCCAGCAGTTTCCGGCAGCACACAGATACGCAGTATTTT
>few|TRBV27|TRBD1|TRBJ2-7
CASSLGTGNVEQYF
TGTGCCAGCAGTCTGGGGACAGGGAATGTCGAGCAGTACTTC